One sample yielded the 24 T cell receptor beta chains listed below, sequenced in a study of shared clonotypes between healthy human individuals. Sequenced by immunoSEQ multiplex PCR; TCRdb stores in-frame clones only, minus some. The sample has approximately 640,000 clones, roughly 91% seen once. Sequenced material: memory CD8+ T cells from PBMCs. Noted subset: CD45RO+ cells pooled with CCR7-negative TemRA cells. These receptors all stem from a man younger than 35 in good health. Some clones in this sample may be carry-over from other donors' samples.

This clone was counted many times. This sample includes further DNA sequences coding for the same CDR3. J is TRBJ2-7 and V is TRBV5-1; D possibly matches TRBD1 or TRBD2 (5 bases each). CDR1 and CDR2 from the germline V gene are SGHRS and YFSETQ. The CDR3 spans 15 residues. V lost 2 bases and J 1 base, leaving 13 bases between the germline ends. The CDR3 loop reads CASSFDGTPSYEQYF. The DNA for the CDR3 is TGCGCCAGCAGCTTCGACGGGACCCCATCCTACGAGCAGTACTTC.

This clone was seen once. Additional DNA sequences in this sample encode the identical CDR3. This chain uses TRBV27 with TRBJ1-2; D is unresolved. The germline V gene has CDR1 MNHEY and CDR2 SMNVEV (reference sequence). Trimming left V 0 bases short and J 2 bases short, with 7 bases between. CDR3 length: 14 amino acids. CDR3: CASSLSPLNYGYTF. The CDR3 nucleotides are TGTGCCAGCAGTTTATCCCCCCTCAACTATGGCTACACCTTC.

The V and J genes are TRBV5-5 and TRBJ2-1; 9 nucleotides line up with TRBD1. Germline CDR1 SGHKS, CDR2 YYEKEE (reference sequence). The CDR3 has 15 amino acids. The trim removed 5 bases at V and 6 bases at J, leaving 9 bases unmatched. The CDR3 sequence: CASSWGQGGINEQFF. The CDR3 region has the DNA TGTGCCAGCAGTTGGGGACAGGGTGGGATCAATGAGCAGTTCTTC.

The chain recombines TRBV7-9 with TRBJ2-3; unclear D gene. The CDR3 is 10 amino acids. Deletions cut 7 bases from V and 6 bases from J, with 5 bases between. Germline assignment: CDR1 SEHNR and CDR2 FQNEAQ (reference sequence). The CDR3 spells CASTGDTQYF. The CDR3 coding sequence is TGTGCCAGCACTGGGGATACGCAGTATTTT.

The CDR3 sequence: CASTRTDYGYTF. The DNA of the CDR3 is TGTGCCTCTACGAGGACAGACTATGGCTACACCTTC. The chain couples TRBV30 to TRBJ1-2; D is perhaps TRBD1 (6 bases). Germline loops: CDR1 GTSNPN, CDR2 SVGIG (reference sequence). Trimming left V 7 bases short and J 3 bases short, with 12 bases between. CDR3 length: 12 amino acids.

This clone occurred once. This chain uses TRBV13 with TRBJ1-2; D may be TRBD1 (5 bases). Looked up from germline, CDR1 is PRHDT and CDR2 is FYEKMQ (reference sequence). V dropped 4 bases and J dropped 8 bases, with 14 bases sitting between them. CDR3 length: 13 residues. This CDR3 reads CASSSRGGVGYTF. The CDR3, as DNA: TGTGCCAGCAGCTCGAGAGGAGGGGTCGGCTACACCTTC.

V usage is TRBV7-9 and J usage is TRBJ2-4; a weak D match, TRBD2 (5 bases). V was cut by 1 base and J by 8 bases, with 15 bases left in between. The CDR3 totals 15 residues. Germline lookup yields CDR1 SEHNR and CDR2 FQNEAQ (reference sequence). The CDR3 DNA reads as TGTGCCAGCAGCTTAGTTGGTAATGCCGGGGACATTCAGTACTTC. As protein: CASSLVGNAGDIQYF.

CDR3 in amino acids: CASSSRDMTEQYF. For the CDR3, the DNA is TGTGCCAGCAGTTCGCGGGACATGACAGAGCAGTACTTC. V and J are TRBV2 and TRBJ2-7; possibly TRBD1 or TRBD2 for D (6 bases each). Trimming took off 5 bases at V and 7 bases at J, with 15 bases between the two ends. CDR1 and CDR2 (germline): SNHLY, FYNNEI. The CDR3 is 13 amino acids.

The CDR3 here is CASSIPDFQSSYNEQFF. The CDR3 nucleotides are TGTGCCAGTAGTATTCCGGATTTTCAGAGCTCCTACAATGAGCAGTTCTTC. The V and J genes are TRBV19 and TRBJ2-1; the D is unclear. V lost 3 bases and J 0 bases, leaving 15 bases between the germline ends. The CDR3 is 17 residues long. Per germline, CDR1 LNHDA and CDR2 SQIVND (reference sequence).

The chain carries TRBV29-1 and TRBJ2-7; perhaps TRBD1 as D (5 bases). The germline gives CDR1 SQVTM, CDR2 ANQGSEA. This CDR3 region has 13 residues. Between the trimmed V and J ends, which lost 0 bases and 4 bases, there was a span of 10 bases. This CDR3 reads CSVEDPPGYEQYF. The CDR3 DNA reads as TGCAGCGTTGAAGATCCGCCAGGGTACGAGCAGTACTTC.

V gene TRBV5-6 combines with J gene TRBJ1-4; D ambiguous. V was clipped by 0 bases and J by 4 bases, with 13 bases between them. The CDR3 has 16 amino acids. Germline V CDR1 and CDR2: SGHDT, YYEEEE. CDR3 sequence (DNA): TGTGCCAGCAGCTTGGCCACGGGAGCGGGTAATGAAAAACTGTTTTTT. Residues: CASSLATGAGNEKLFF.

The J gene is TRBJ1-4, the V gene TRBV27, with a possible D match to TRBD1 (5 bases). V dropped 2 bases and J dropped 1 base, with 8 bases sitting between them. In germline, CDR1 is MNHEY, CDR2 SMNVEV (reference sequence). The CDR3 runs 15 residues. CDR3 DNA: TGTGCCAGCAGTTTACGGCAGGGAACTAATGAAAAACTGTTTTTT. Its protein product is CASSLRQGTNEKLFF.

The rearrangement uses TRBV10-3 and TRBJ1-2, with a tentative D call TRBD1 (5 bases). The CDR3 consists of 13 residues. Per germline, CDR1 ENHRY and CDR2 SYGVKD. V was pared by 3 bases and J by 8 bases, with 13 bases between. The CDR3 here is CAISELQVDGYTF. CDR3 DNA: TGTGCCATCAGTGAACTACAGGTGGACGGCTACACCTTC.

The CDR3 region is CASAGGGTDTQYF. Written as DNA, the CDR3 is TGTGCTAGTGCGGGGGGGGGCACAGATACGCAGTATTTT. The chain recombines TRBV12-5 with TRBJ2-3; TRBD2 matches 8 bases. This CDR3 region has 13 residues. V dropped 7 bases and J dropped 1; count of bases not matched to a gene: 1. Germline CDR1 LGHNT, CDR2 FRNRAP.

The rearrangement uses TRBV7-9 and TRBJ1-5; tentative D call: TRBD1 (6 bases). V was shortened by 3 bases and J by 6 bases, with 15 bases between the two germline ends. The CDR3 extends over 15 amino acids. Germline V gene data show CDR1 as SEHNR and CDR2 as FQNEAQ (reference sequence). The CDR3 bases are TGTGCCAGCAGCTTTTACTCAGGGGAGGCTCAGCCCCAGCATTTT. Protein product: CASSFYSGEAQPQHF.

J is TRBJ2-7 and V is TRBV5-5; 7 positions match TRBD1. The CDR3 length is 13 residues. Unmatched junction bases numbered 4, after V lost 4 bases and J lost 3 bases. In germline, CDR1 is SGHKS, CDR2 YYEKEE (reference sequence). DNA for the CDR3: TGTGCCAGCAGCGCCCAGGGGGACTACGAGCAGTACTTC. It yields the protein CASSAQGDYEQYF.

V gene TRBV19 combines with J gene TRBJ1-2; 9 nucleotides align to TRBD1. CDR1 is LNHDA, CDR2 SQIVND, per germline (reference sequence). The CDR3 is 15 residues long. Trimming at V came to 5 bases and at J to 6 bases, leaving 10 bases not matched to a gene. CDR3 residues: CASSLTSGTGNGYTF. The CDR3, as DNA: TGTGCCAGTAGTCTTACATCCGGGACAGGGAATGGCTACACCTTC.

This chain joins TRBV10-3 and TRBJ1-2, with D possibly being TRBD1 (5 bases). This CDR3 has 18 residues. Trimming shortened V by 1 base and J by 3 bases, and 21 bases separated the two germline ends. CDR1 is ENHRY and CDR2 is SYGVKD in the germline V gene. CDR3 coding DNA: TGTGCCATCAGTGAGTTGAATTCGGGGCCATCACTTTACTATGGCTACACCTTC. This gives the protein CAISELNSGPSLYYGYTF.

The chain is built from TRBV4-3 and TRBJ2-1; D is perhaps TRBD1 (6 bases). This CDR3 spans 16 amino acids. V was trimmed by 4 bases and J by 2 bases, leaving 15 bases between them. Germline CDR1 reads LGHNA; CDR2 reads YSLEER. The CDR3 is CASSRGGEYPYNEQFF. CDR3 nucleotides: TGCGCCAGCAGCCGAGGGGGAGAATATCCCTACAATGAGCAGTTCTTC.

This rearrangement joins TRBV5-1 to TRBJ2-1; 11 bases align to TRBD1. Germline V gene data show CDR1 as SGHRS and CDR2 as YFSETQ. V lost 7 bases and J lost 14; bases outside the gene matches: 11. The CDR3 length is 13 residues. The CDR3 here is CASAQPEGQGEFF. The DNA of the CDR3 is TGCGCCAGCGCCCAACCGGAGGGACAGGGGGAGTTCTTC.

The chain couples TRBV4-1 to TRBJ2-7; D possibly corresponds to TRBD1 (6 bases). The germline CDR1 and CDR2 sequences are MGHRA and YSYEKL. This CDR3 has 15 residues. V was cut by 1 base and J by 5 bases, with 15 bases left in between. CDR3 protein: CASSQGTALANEQYF. DNA for the CDR3: TGCGCCAGCAGCCAAGGGACAGCCCTGGCTAACGAGCAGTACTTC.

V gene TRBV27 combines with J gene TRBJ2-7; a possible D gene is TRBD1 (6 bases). The germline V gene encodes CDR1 MNHEY and CDR2 SMNVEV (reference sequence). The V end was cut by 5 bases, the J end by 5 bases, with 13 bases between. The CDR3 sequence is 13 residues long. DNA of the CDR3: TGTGCCAGCAGTCTACAGGGTCCCCACGAGCAGTACTTC. Protein: CASSLQGPHEQYF.

This chain uses TRBV27 with TRBJ2-2, with TRBD2 matching 10 bases. V gave up 4 bases and J gave up 1 base; unmatched junction bases: 6. CDR1 MNHEY and CDR2 SMNVEV come from the germline V gene (reference sequence). The CDR3 is made up of 17 amino acids. CDR3 coding DNA: TGTGCCAGCAGTTCCCGAACTAGCGGGATGAACACCGGGGAGCTGTTTTTT. Protein sequence: CASSSRTSGMNTGELFF.

The chain joins TRBV15 to TRBJ2-7, with D tentatively TRBD2 (6 bases). V was shortened by 3 bases and J by 4 bases, with 13 bases between the two germline ends. Germline-derived CDR1 and CDR2 are LNHNV and YYDKDF (reference sequence). The CDR3 loop spans 14 amino acids. CDR3 nucleotide sequence: TGTGCCACCAGCAGCCGGGGGAATTTATACGAGCAGTACTTC. Protein: CATSSRGNLYEQYF.